Given below is one T cell receptor (beta chain) in context. These data belong to a study of blood T cells in healthy people across ages. The CDR3 runs 12 residues. Germline V lookup: CDR1 SGHTA, CDR2 FQGNSA. The germline V and J ends were trimmed by 2 bases and 4 bases, with 5 bases remaining between them. Sample-barcoded 5' priming and a J-beta primer mix drove a second PCR of roughly 7 to 11 cycles. TCRdb re-analysed the 5' RACE reads in MiXCR, keeping a single row per CDR3 protein. Of 550,000 to 600,000 distinct CDR3 sequences listed, roughly 28% are singletons. This TCR derives from a woman in her 70s in good health. Sequencing was performed on blood. The chain couples TRBV7-2 to TRBJ1-2; D gene uncertain. In DNA, the CDR3 is TGTGCCAGCAGCTTAAGTTTCTATGGCTACACCTTC. Protein sequence: CASSLSFYGYTF.